The rows below give T cell receptor beta chains drawn from one sample of a study of T cells in Graves' hyperthyroidism and ophthalmopathy. Each CDR3 protein gets one entry after TCRdb re-called the multiplex PCR reads with MiXCR. This sample yields 600,000 or so distinct CDR3 sequences, of which 14% are seen a single time; under 15% belongs to the top ten. Input material: blood. The receptors here all came from a woman aged 45-65 years with Graves' ophthalmopathy. Both conserved end residues are part of each CDR3. D genes are given only for firm matches. The size entry is marked missing in some rows and otherwise reads once, few, many or a size class.

CDR3 protein: CASNTGTGVGTEAFF
CDR3 DNA: TGTGCCAGTAATACCGGGACAGGGGTAGGCACTGAAGCTTTCTTT
D gene: TRBD1
V gene: TRBV19
J gene: TRBJ1-1
clone size: many

CDR3 protein: CASSLGLAPSWGQFF
CDR3 DNA: TGTGCCAGCAGCTTGGGACTAGCGCCCAGCTGGGGGCAGTTCTTC
D gene: TRBD2
V gene: TRBV13
J gene: TRBJ2-1
clone size: few

CDR3 protein: CASSSLGRTEAFF
CDR3 DNA: TGTGCCAGCAGTTCCTTGGGGCGCACTGAAGCTTTCTTT
D gene: NA
V gene: TRBV12-3/TRBV12-4
J gene: TRBJ1-1
clone size: many

CDR3 protein: CASINRGGTQETQYF
CDR3 DNA: TGTGCCAGCATCAACAGGGGTGGGACCCAAGAGACCCAGTACTTC
D gene: TRBD1
V gene: TRBV7-2
J gene: TRBJ2-5
clone size: many

CDR3 protein: CASSLVRGIENTGELFF
CDR3 DNA: TGTGCCAGCAGCTTAGTTAGGGGAATTGAGAACACCGGGGAGCTGTTTTTT
D gene: NA
V gene: TRBV7-8
J gene: TRBJ2-2
clone size: few

CDR3 protein: CATSDRNRDQGRETQYF
CDR3 DNA: TGTGCCACCAGTGATCGAAATCGGGACCAGGGACGGGAGACCCAGTACTTC
D gene: NA
V gene: TRBV24-1
J gene: TRBJ2-5
clone size: few

CDR3 protein: CASLSGSVNEQFF
CDR3 DNA: TGTGCCAGCCTTAGCGGGAGTGTCAATGAGCAGTTCTTC
D gene: TRBD2
V gene: TRBV6-2/TRBV6-3
J gene: TRBJ2-1
clone size: many

CDR3 protein: CSAILLGEQFF
CDR3 DNA: TGCAGTGCTATCCTGCTCGGTGAGCAGTTCTTC
D gene: NA
V gene: TRBV20-1
J gene: TRBJ2-1
clone size: NA

CDR3 protein: CASTGQIYEQYF
CDR3 DNA: TGTGCCAGCACTGGACAGATCTACGAGCAGTACTTC
D gene: NA
V gene: TRBV2
J gene: TRBJ2-7
clone size: NA

CDR3 protein: CAMKTDFHTDTQYF
CDR3 DNA: TGTGCCATGAAGACCGATTTTCATACAGATACGCAGTATTTT
D gene: NA
V gene: TRBV6-1
J gene: TRBJ2-3
clone size: many

CDR3 protein: CASSGTLSSPYEQYF
CDR3 DNA: TGCGCCAGCAGCGGGACTTTAAGCTCACCGTACGAGCAGTACTTC
D gene: NA
V gene: TRBV5-1
J gene: TRBJ2-7
clone size: many

CDR3 protein: CASTKQGGSQETQYF
CDR3 DNA: TGTGCCAGCACCAAACAGGGAGGGAGTCAAGAGACCCAGTACTTC
D gene: NA
V gene: TRBV28
J gene: TRBJ2-5
clone size: many

CDR3 protein: CASSLPGVGNEQFF
CDR3 DNA: TGTGCCAGCAGTTTGCCGGGAGTGGGGAATGAGCAGTTCTTC
D gene: NA
V gene: TRBV28
J gene: TRBJ2-1
clone size: many

CDR3 protein: CASTKLDRFETQYF
CDR3 DNA: TGTGCCAGCACCAAATTGGACAGGTTCGAGACCCAGTACTTC
D gene: TRBD1
V gene: TRBV12-3/TRBV12-4
J gene: TRBJ2-5
clone size: many

CDR3 protein: CASSYSGLAGASYSEQFF
CDR3 DNA: TGTGCCAGCAGTTACTCAGGACTAGCGGGGGCATCCTACAGTGAGCAGTTCTTC
D gene: TRBD2
V gene: TRBV6-2/TRBV6-3
J gene: TRBJ2-1
clone size: NA

CDR3 protein: CASSQDGRRFSYEQYF
CDR3 DNA: TGCGCCAGCAGCCAAGACGGGAGACGGTTCTCCTACGAGCAGTACTTC
D gene: NA
V gene: TRBV4-3
J gene: TRBJ2-7
clone size: NA

CDR3 protein: CASSRLVIAYNEQFF
CDR3 DNA: TGTGCCAGCTCACGACTAGTAATCGCCTACAATGAGCAGTTCTTC
D gene: NA
V gene: TRBV18
J gene: TRBJ2-1
clone size: many

CDR3 protein: CASSLASGTGEGEQYF
CDR3 DNA: TGCGCCAGCAGCCTAGCGTCCGGGACAGGGGAAGGTGAGCAGTACTTC
D gene: TRBD1
V gene: TRBV5-1
J gene: TRBJ2-7
clone size: NA

CDR3 protein: CSASFRNEQFF
CDR3 DNA: TGCAGTGCTAGTTTTCGGAATGAGCAGTTCTTC
D gene: NA
V gene: TRBV20-1
J gene: TRBJ2-1
clone size: NA

CDR3 protein: CSARTVTNTGELFF
CDR3 DNA: TGCAGTGCTAGGACAGTTACGAACACCGGGGAGCTGTTTTTT
D gene: NA
V gene: TRBV20-1
J gene: TRBJ2-2
clone size: NA

CDR3 protein: CASSLRSPTNNEQFF
CDR3 DNA: TGTGCCAGCAGCTTACGGTCACCCACGAACAATGAGCAGTTCTTC
D gene: NA
V gene: TRBV7-2
J gene: TRBJ2-1
clone size: many

CDR3 protein: CASSFFLAGVDEQYF
CDR3 DNA: TGCGCCAGCAGCTTCTTCCTAGCGGGAGTAGACGAGCAGTACTTC
D gene: TRBD2
V gene: TRBV5-1
J gene: TRBJ2-7
clone size: many

CDR3 protein: CASSLADPNTDTQYF
CDR3 DNA: TGCGCCAGCAGTCTAGCTGATCCAAACACAGATACGCAGTATTTT
D gene: NA
V gene: TRBV5-1
J gene: TRBJ2-3
clone size: NA

CDR3 protein: CASSMDRVREQYF
CDR3 DNA: TGTGCCAGCAGTATGGACAGGGTTCGGGAGCAGTACTTC
D gene: TRBD1
V gene: TRBV27
J gene: TRBJ2-7
clone size: many

CDR3 protein: CSASLGQQETQYF
CDR3 DNA: TGCAGTGCTAGTCTGGGACAACAAGAGACCCAGTACTTC
D gene: NA
V gene: TRBV20-1
J gene: TRBJ2-5
clone size: many

CDR3 protein: CSASKQVNTEAFF
CDR3 DNA: TGCAGTGCTTCTAAACAGGTGAACACTGAAGCTTTCTTT
D gene: NA
V gene: TRBV20-1
J gene: TRBJ1-1
clone size: many

CDR3 protein: CASKGGGLCNEQFF
CDR3 DNA: TGTGCCAGCAAAGGGGGAGGGCTTTGCAATGAGCAGTTCTTC
D gene: NA
V gene: TRBV6-2/TRBV6-3
J gene: TRBJ2-1
clone size: NA

CDR3 protein: CSATGRSYEQYF
CDR3 DNA: TGCAGTGCAACGGGACGGTCCTACGAGCAGTACTTC
D gene: NA
V gene: TRBV20-1
J gene: TRBJ2-7
clone size: many

CDR3 protein: CASSMRTSFHEQYF
CDR3 DNA: TGTGCCAGTAGTATGCGGACTAGCTTCCACGAGCAGTACTTC
D gene: TRBD2
V gene: TRBV19
J gene: TRBJ2-7
clone size: few

CDR3 protein: CASRVTTNGGYTF
CDR3 DNA: TGTGCCAGCAGAGTTACCACGAACGGGGGCTACACCTTC
D gene: NA
V gene: TRBV28
J gene: TRBJ1-2
clone size: many

CDR3 protein: CASRRASGNTIYF
CDR3 DNA: TGTGCCAGCAGAAGGGCTTCTGGAAACACCATATATTTT
D gene: NA
V gene: TRBV5-1
J gene: TRBJ1-3
clone size: NA

CDR3 protein: CASSPTLASNTGELFF
CDR3 DNA: TGTGCCAGCTCACCAACGCTAGCGTCGAACACCGGGGAGCTGTTTTTT
D gene: NA
V gene: TRBV18
J gene: TRBJ2-2
clone size: many

CDR3 protein: CASSPQGGPLYEQYF
CDR3 DNA: TGTGCCAGCAGCCCACAGGGGGGCCCTCTCTACGAGCAGTACTTC
D gene: TRBD1
V gene: TRBV7-3
J gene: TRBJ2-7
clone size: many

CDR3 protein: CASSLGAGREREQYF
CDR3 DNA: TGTGCCAGCAGCCTAGGGGCGGGACGCGAGCGCGAGCAGTACTTC
D gene: NA
V gene: TRBV11-2
J gene: TRBJ2-7
clone size: many

CDR3 protein: CASSQDTDARGYTF
CDR3 DNA: TGTGCCAGCAGCCAAGATACAGATGCGCGAGGCTACACCTTC
D gene: NA
V gene: TRBV4-2
J gene: TRBJ1-2
clone size: NA

CDR3 protein: CASSSSQTRNEQFF
CDR3 DNA: TGTGCCAGCAGCTCATCCCAAACTAGGAATGAGCAGTTCTTC
D gene: NA
V gene: TRBV11-2
J gene: TRBJ2-1
clone size: many

CDR3 protein: CASSMEGLYSEQFF
CDR3 DNA: TGTGCCAGTAGTATGGAGGGCCTCTACAGTGAGCAGTTCTTC
D gene: NA
V gene: TRBV19
J gene: TRBJ2-1
clone size: NA

CDR3 protein: CASLTFGGPQHF
CDR3 DNA: TGTGCCAGTTTAACCTTCGGCGGGCCCCAGCATTTT
D gene: NA
V gene: TRBV19
J gene: TRBJ1-5
clone size: NA

CDR3 protein: CAISPGQTSTEAFF
CDR3 DNA: TGTGCCATCAGCCCGGGACAGACTAGCACTGAAGCTTTCTTT
D gene: TRBD1
V gene: TRBV10-3
J gene: TRBJ1-1
clone size: few

CDR3 protein: CASIPGGSPYTEAFF
CDR3 DNA: TGTGCCAGCATCCCCGGCGGCAGCCCCTACACTGAAGCTTTCTTT
D gene: NA
V gene: TRBV7-2
J gene: TRBJ1-1
clone size: many

CDR3 protein: CASSLDWASGRKYEQYF
CDR3 DNA: TGTGCCAGCAGCTTAGATTGGGCTAGCGGGAGAAAATACGAGCAGTACTTC
D gene: TRBD2
V gene: TRBV11-2
J gene: TRBJ2-7
clone size: many

CDR3 protein: CASSPIAGRVTDTQYF
CDR3 DNA: TGTGCCAGCTCACCAATCGCCGGCAGGGTCACAGATACGCAGTATTTT
D gene: NA
V gene: TRBV18
J gene: TRBJ2-3
clone size: few

CDR3 protein: CASSPGPNEQFF
CDR3 DNA: TGTGCCAGCAGTCCGGGGCCCAATGAGCAGTTCTTC
D gene: NA
V gene: TRBV12-3/TRBV12-4
J gene: TRBJ2-1
clone size: many

CDR3 protein: CASRQDSSYGYTF
CDR3 DNA: TGTGCCAGCAGACAGGACAGCTCCTATGGCTACACCTTC
D gene: NA
V gene: TRBV6-2/TRBV6-3
J gene: TRBJ1-2
clone size: NA

CDR3 protein: CASSSAGPLRNEQYF
CDR3 DNA: TGTGCCAGCAGTTCCGCGGGACCCTTACGGAACGAGCAGTACTTC
D gene: NA
V gene: TRBV6-9
J gene: TRBJ2-7
clone size: NA

CDR3 protein: CSASNRLAGLIYEQYF
CDR3 DNA: TGCAGTGCTAGCAATAGACTAGCGGGGCTGATCTACGAGCAGTACTTC
D gene: TRBD2
V gene: TRBV20-1
J gene: TRBJ2-7
clone size: many

CDR3 protein: CASSRYSGTGADQPQHF
CDR3 DNA: TGTGCCAGTAGTAGATACTCCGGGACAGGGGCTGATCAGCCCCAGCATTTT
D gene: TRBD1
V gene: TRBV19
J gene: TRBJ1-5
clone size: NA

CDR3 protein: CASSTGPAELQFF
CDR3 DNA: TGTGCCAGCAGCACCGGACCAGCGGAGCTACAGTTCTTC
D gene: NA
V gene: TRBV6-2/TRBV6-3
J gene: TRBJ2-1
clone size: few

CDR3 protein: CASSFTDGRETQYF
CDR3 DNA: TGCGCCAGCAGCTTTACTGACGGCCGAGAGACCCAGTACTTC
D gene: NA
V gene: TRBV5-1
J gene: TRBJ2-5
clone size: few

CDR3 protein: CASSILLTDTQYF
CDR3 DNA: TGTGCCAGTAGTATCCTATTGACAGATACGCAGTATTTT
D gene: NA
V gene: TRBV19
J gene: TRBJ2-3
clone size: few

CDR3 protein: CASSRGSPTYEQYF
CDR3 DNA: TGTGCCAGCTCCCGAGGATCCCCTACCTACGAGCAGTACTTC
D gene: NA
V gene: TRBV18
J gene: TRBJ2-7
clone size: many